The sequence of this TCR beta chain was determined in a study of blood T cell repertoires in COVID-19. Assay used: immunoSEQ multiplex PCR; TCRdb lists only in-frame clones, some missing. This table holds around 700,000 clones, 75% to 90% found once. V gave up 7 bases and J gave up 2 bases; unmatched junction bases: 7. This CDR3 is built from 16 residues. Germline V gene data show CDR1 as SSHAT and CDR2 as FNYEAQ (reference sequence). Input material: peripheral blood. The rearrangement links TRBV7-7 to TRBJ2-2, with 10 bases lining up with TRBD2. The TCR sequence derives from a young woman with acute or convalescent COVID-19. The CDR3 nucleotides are TGTGCCAGCACGTACAGCGGGGGGGACAACACCGGGGAGCTGTTTTTT. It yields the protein CASTYSGGDNTGELFF.